This TCR beta chain was recovered during a study of circulating and synovial CD4+ cells in juvenile arthritis. Concerning this clone: Its antigen is undetermined.

Regarding the study as a whole: Shared-clonotype fractions with synovium likely underestimate full repertoire overlap. Compared with bulk blood, circulating pathogenic-like lymphocytes shared substantially more CDR3 sequences with synovial T cells. Some such blood samples were as oligoclonal as synovium. T cell genome counts differed by at least an order of magnitude between CPL and CD4 samples.

Clones were sequenced by immunoSEQ multiplex PCR, and TCRdb holds only the in-frame ones, with some missing. The table shows some 30,000 clones, with 93% occurring only once. Trimming took 7 bases from V and 4 from J, leaving 19 bases between them. Germline CDR1 and CDR2: SEHNR and FQNEAQ (reference sequence). This CDR3 is built from 15 residues. The sequence derives from a human donor with juvenile idiopathic arthritis. Sequencing input: CD4+ T cells from blood. The chain links TRBV7-9 to TRBJ1-1, with TRBD1 as a possible D gene (6 bases). The CDR3 DNA is TGTGCCAGCACCCCTATCGGGGGGCGGGCCACTGAAGCTTTCTTT. Its protein product is CASTPIGGRATEAFF.